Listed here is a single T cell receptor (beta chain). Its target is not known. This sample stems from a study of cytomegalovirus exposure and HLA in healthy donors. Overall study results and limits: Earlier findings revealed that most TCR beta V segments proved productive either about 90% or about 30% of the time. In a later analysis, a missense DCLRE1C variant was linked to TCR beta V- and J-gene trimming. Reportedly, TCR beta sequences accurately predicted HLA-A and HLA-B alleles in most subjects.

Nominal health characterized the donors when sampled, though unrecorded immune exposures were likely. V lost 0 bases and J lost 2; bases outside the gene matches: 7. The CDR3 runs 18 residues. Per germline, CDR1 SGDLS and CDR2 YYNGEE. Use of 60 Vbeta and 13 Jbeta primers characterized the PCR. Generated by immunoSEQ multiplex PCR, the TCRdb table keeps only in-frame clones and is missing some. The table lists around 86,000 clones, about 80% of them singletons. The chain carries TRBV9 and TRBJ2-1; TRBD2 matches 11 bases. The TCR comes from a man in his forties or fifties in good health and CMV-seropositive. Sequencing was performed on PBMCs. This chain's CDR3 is CASSVGLAGRGTYNEQFF. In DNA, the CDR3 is TGTGCCAGCAGCGTAGGACTAGCGGGAAGGGGAACCTACAATGAGCAGTTCTTC.